The subject of this entry is one TCR beta chain. This entry is derived from a study of long-term antiretroviral therapy in people with HIV. It was version v3.0 of the immunoSEQ assay that was run at survey level. Generated by immunoSEQ multiplex PCR, the TCRdb table keeps only in-frame clones and is missing some. The sample carries fewer than 20,000 clones, about 81% recorded once. Donors each had at least one pre-ART PBMC sample and at least two post-ART ones. The sequenced sample was unsorted PBMCs, obtained 0.3 years after starting antiretroviral therapy. The clonotype comes from a woman between 45 and 65 years old with HIV.

The CDR3 DNA sequence: TGTGCCTGGAGTTCGGACGGGGATCAGCCCCAGCATTTT. It specifies CAWSSDGDQPQHF. The rearrangement links TRBV30 to TRBJ1-5, with D uncertain. Germline V gene data show CDR1 as GTSNPN and CDR2 as SVGIG (reference sequence). This CDR3 is built from 13 residues. With 2 bases removed from V and 5 bases from J, the gap between germline ends came to 10 bases. The whole variable domain, remainder taken from reference TRBV30 and TRBJ1-5, is SQTIHQWPATLVQPVGSPLSLECTVEGTSNPNLYWYRQAAGRGLQLLFYSVGIGQISSEVPQNLSASRPQDRQFILSSKKLLLSDSGFYLCAWSSDGDQPQHFGDGTRLSIL.